The rows below give T cell receptor beta chains drawn from one sample of a study of blood T cell repertoires in COVID-19. TCRdb keeps only in-frame clones here, not all; method: immunoSEQ multiplex PCR. This sample has 200,000 to 250,000 clones; about 87% occur once, and the top ten carry roughly 2.7%. The sequenced sample was PBMCs or T cells enriched from blood (not recorded which). Receptors were obtained from a woman aged 30 to 39 who had recovered from COVID-19. Both conserved end residues are part of each CDR3. D genes are given only for firm matches. Only some rows state a clone size, as once, few, many or a class for expanded clones.

V: TRBV12-3/TRBV12-4; D: TRBD1; size: -; J: TRBJ2-4; DNA: TGTGCCAGCAGTACTCCTACAGGGGAAAAGTACTTC; CDR3: CASSTPTGEKYF
V: TRBV9; D: -; size: once; J: TRBJ2-7; DNA: TGTGCCAGCAGCCCTTACCGGACGGGAACCTACGAGCAGTACTTC; CDR3: CASSPYRTGTYEQYF
V: TRBV9; D: -; size: -; J: TRBJ1-5; DNA: TGTGCCAGCAGCGCCGGGGTAGATAATCAGCCCCAGCATTTT; CDR3: CASSAGVDNQPQHF
V: TRBV11-2; D: TRBD1; size: few; J: TRBJ1-2; DNA: TGTGCCAGCAGCCGGGGACAGGGGGTCGGGGTTGGCTACACCTTC; CDR3: CASSRGQGVGVGYTF
V: TRBV12-3/TRBV12-4; D: -; size: -; J: TRBJ1-1; DNA: TGTGCCAGCAGTTTAACAGAGAACACTGAAGCTTTCTTT; CDR3: CASSLTENTEAFF
V: TRBV3-1/TRBV3-2; D: -; size: -; J: TRBJ2-1; DNA: TGTGCCAGCAGCCGAAAAACTAGTTTGCAGTTCTTC; CDR3: CASSRKTSLQFF
V: TRBV19; D: TRBD1; size: -; J: TRBJ2-7; DNA: TGTGCCTCAAACAGAGTGGGGGGACAGGTCTACGAGCAGTACTTC; CDR3: CASNRVGGQVYEQYF
V: TRBV9; D: -; size: -; J: TRBJ2-5; DNA: TGTGCCAGCAGCGTAGAGGGGGGGCTTGGGCAAGAGACCCAGTACTTC; CDR3: CASSVEGGLGQETQYF
V: TRBV10-3; D: TRBD1; size: -; J: TRBJ1-4; DNA: TGTGCCACTCAAGGGGGCCGAGGAGAAAAACTGTTTTTT; CDR3: CATQGGRGEKLFF
V: TRBV7-9; D: TRBD1; size: -; J: TRBJ1-6; DNA: TGTGCCAGCAGCCGGGACAGGGGAATTCAAACCCTCCACTTT; CDR3: CASSRDRGIQTLHF
V: TRBV4-1; D: TRBD1; size: -; J: TRBJ1-1; DNA: TGCGCCAGCAGCCAAGTCGGGACAGTCACTGAAGCTTTCTTT; CDR3: CASSQVGTVTEAFF
V: TRBV15; D: TRBD2; size: -; J: TRBJ2-7; DNA: TGTGCCACCAGCAGGGCGGGGGGGCCTAAATACGAGCAGTACTTC; CDR3: CATSRAGGPKYEQYF
V: TRBV6-2/TRBV6-3; D: -; size: -; J: TRBJ1-2; DNA: TGTGCCAGCAGTTACTCCCTTCCGGACAGAATCTATGGCTACACCTTC; CDR3: CASSYSLPDRIYGYTF
V: TRBV6-2/TRBV6-3; D: TRBD1; size: -; J: TRBJ2-4; DNA: TGTGCCAGCAGCCAGACAGGGTTGAACATTCAGTACTTC; CDR3: CASSQTGLNIQYF
V: TRBV7-2; D: TRBD1; size: -; J: TRBJ1-3; DNA: TGTGCCAGCAGCTTAGGGGTGACAGGGTTAAGTGGAAACACCATATATTTT; CDR3: CASSLGVTGLSGNTIYF
V: TRBV5-1; D: -; size: -; J: TRBJ2-2; DNA: TGCGCCAGCAGCTTGGGAAGCATTAACACCGGGGAGCTGTTTTTT; CDR3: CASSLGSINTGELFF
V: TRBV6-1; D: TRBD1; size: -; J: TRBJ1-1; DNA: TGTGCCAGCAGTGAGGGAACAGGGGCCGAAAAAGCTTTCTTT; CDR3: CASSEGTGAEKAFF
V: TRBV5-4; D: -; size: once; J: TRBJ2-1; DNA: TGTGCCAGCAGCTTGTATGAGTTCGGGAAAGGATGGCTGAATGAGCAGTTCTTC; CDR3: CASSLYEFGKGWLNEQFF
V: TRBV7-9; D: -; size: -; J: TRBJ2-2; DNA: TGTGCCAGCAGCTCAATTACAGGGAACACCGGGGAGCTGTTTTTT; CDR3: CASSSITGNTGELFF
V: TRBV11-3; D: TRBD1; size: -; J: TRBJ1-1; DNA: TGTGCCAGCAGCTTGAGACAGGGGGACACTGAAGCTTTCTTT; CDR3: CASSLRQGDTEAFF
V: TRBV7-2; D: -; size: -; J: TRBJ2-3; DNA: TGTGCCAGCGAGGGCGGGGGCTACACAGATACGCAGTATTTT; CDR3: CASEGGGYTDTQYF
V: TRBV5-1; D: TRBD2; size: -; J: TRBJ2-1; DNA: TGCGCCAGCAGCTTGGGAGTCGGGGGGTCCTACAATGAGCAGTTCTTC; CDR3: CASSLGVGGSYNEQFF
V: TRBV4-2; D: TRBD2; size: once; J: TRBJ2-1; DNA: TGTGCCAGCAGGGTAGCGGGGGGGACCTACAATGAGCAGTTCTTC; CDR3: CASRVAGGTYNEQFF
V: TRBV7-9; D: TRBD1; size: -; J: TRBJ2-7; DNA: TGTGCCAGCAGCCGGGGACAGGGGACCCCGTATTCCTACGAGCAGTACTTC; CDR3: CASSRGQGTPYSYEQYF
V: TRBV7-8; D: -; size: -; J: TRBJ1-2; DNA: TGTGCCAGCAGCCCCCGTCGACAGGCCACTAACTATGGCTACACCTTC; CDR3: CASSPRRQATNYGYTF
V: TRBV18; D: -; size: few; J: TRBJ1-6; DNA: TGTGCCAGCTCACCATCGACGGGTGAACAACCCCTCCACTTT; CDR3: CASSPSTGEQPLHF
V: TRBV11-2; D: -; size: -; J: TRBJ1-2; DNA: TGTGCCAGCAGCTTTCAGAGGACAGCCTACTACACCTTC; CDR3: CASSFQRTAYYTF
V: TRBV11-3; D: TRBD1; size: -; J: TRBJ2-7; DNA: TGTGCCAGCAGCCTAGGCTCCGGGACAGGAATATACGAGCAGTACTTC; CDR3: CASSLGSGTGIYEQYF
V: TRBV9; D: TRBD2; size: -; J: TRBJ2-7; DNA: TGTGCCAGCAGCGTCGGGACTATTAGGAGCGTGCAGTACTTC; CDR3: CASSVGTIRSVQYF
V: TRBV9; D: TRBD2; size: few; J: TRBJ2-2; DNA: TGTGCCAGCAGCGTAGCTACTAGCGGGGGGTGGAACACCGGGGAGCTGTTTTTT; CDR3: CASSVATSGGWNTGELFF
V: TRBV14; D: -; size: -; J: TRBJ2-7; DNA: TGTGCCAGCAGCCAAGGATGGGAGCCCTCCTACGAGCAGTACTTC; CDR3: CASSQGWEPSYEQYF
V: TRBV5-4; D: -; size: -; J: TRBJ2-3; DNA: TGTGCCAGCACGGGAAGGAGTACCGACACACACACAGATACGCAGTATTTT; CDR3: CASTGRSTDTHTDTQYF
V: TRBV6-5; D: TRBD1; size: -; J: TRBJ1-1; DNA: TGTGCCAGCAGTTACGGACAGGGTACTGAAGCTTTCTTT; CDR3: CASSYGQGTEAFF
V: TRBV7-2; D: -; size: -; J: TRBJ2-1; DNA: TGTGCCAGCAGCCTACTTTCTAGGGGTTCTAATGAGCAGTTCTTC; CDR3: CASSLLSRGSNEQFF
V: TRBV6-1; D: -; size: -; J: TRBJ1-3; DNA: TGTGCCAGCAGTGAACTTAACACCATATATTTT; CDR3: CASSELNTIYF
V: TRBV3-1/TRBV3-2; D: -; size: -; J: TRBJ1-1; DNA: TGTGCCAGCAACCTTCAAGGGGCAGCCAATGAAGCTTTCTTT; CDR3: CASNLQGAANEAFF
V: TRBV20-1; D: -; size: -; J: TRBJ2-5; DNA: TGCAGTGTGTTCGTACAAGAGACCCAGTACTTC; CDR3: CSVFVQETQYF
V: TRBV14; D: TRBD2; size: -; J: TRBJ2-5; DNA: TGTGCCAGCAGCCTTACTAGCGGTGTAGAGACCCAGTACTTC; CDR3: CASSLTSGVETQYF
V: TRBV5-1; D: TRBD1; size: -; J: TRBJ1-4; DNA: TGCGCCAGCAGCTTACAGGGGTATGGAACTAATGAAAAACTGTTTTTT; CDR3: CASSLQGYGTNEKLFF
V: TRBV6-1; D: -; size: -; J: TRBJ2-3; DNA: TGTGCCAGCAGTGAAGCGGGGGCTAGCACAGATACGCAGTATTTT; CDR3: CASSEAGASTDTQYF
V: TRBV5-4; D: TRBD1; size: -; J: TRBJ2-7; DNA: TGTGCCAGCAGCCCCCAGGGGGTGGACGAGCAGTACTTC; CDR3: CASSPQGVDEQYF
V: TRBV15; D: -; size: -; J: TRBJ2-5; DNA: TGTGCCACCAGCGTTGGCCTCCAAGAGACCCAGTACTTC; CDR3: CATSVGLQETQYF
V: TRBV11-2; D: -; size: -; J: TRBJ2-1; DNA: TGTGCCAGCAGCCCCAGAACTAGGTACAATGAGCAGTTCTTC; CDR3: CASSPRTRYNEQFF
V: TRBV7-9; D: -; size: -; J: TRBJ1-1; DNA: TGTGCCAGCAGCCGAGACTACGGTTCGGAAGCTTTCTTT; CDR3: CASSRDYGSEAFF
V: TRBV3-1/TRBV3-2; D: TRBD2; size: -; J: TRBJ2-3; DNA: TGTGCCAGCAGCCAAGGCGGGGGGGCCGGAGATACGCAGTATTTT; CDR3: CASSQGGGAGDTQYF
V: TRBV19; D: -; size: -; J: TRBJ1-1; DNA: TGTGCCAGTACCCCAACATGGACGGGAGGGAACACTGAAGCTTTCTTT; CDR3: CASTPTWTGGNTEAFF
V: TRBV7-9; D: -; size: -; J: TRBJ1-4; DNA: TGTGCCAGCAGCTTAGGAGGATATGAAAAACTGTTTTTT; CDR3: CASSLGGYEKLFF
V: TRBV5-1; D: TRBD2; size: -; J: TRBJ2-3; DNA: TGCGCCAGCAGCTTCCGGCTAGCGGGGGCCACAGATACGCAGTATTTT; CDR3: CASSFRLAGATDTQYF
V: TRBV5-1; D: -; size: -; J: TRBJ2-3; DNA: TGCGCCAGCAGCTTCCGCGCAGCGGAAATCACAGATACGCAGTATTTT; CDR3: CASSFRAAEITDTQYF
V: TRBV6-2/TRBV6-3; D: -; size: once; J: TRBJ1-1; DNA: TGTGCCAGCAGTTATCCGGAGGGGAGCACTGAAGCTTTCTTT; CDR3: CASSYPEGSTEAFF
V: TRBV7-3; D: -; size: -; J: TRBJ1-1; DNA: TGTGCCAGCAGCGCCACGGGGAACACTGAAGCTTTCTTT; CDR3: CASSATGNTEAFF
V: TRBV15; D: -; size: -; J: TRBJ2-7; DNA: TGTGCCACCAGCAGAGCCAGAGACGGGTACGAGCAGTACTTC; CDR3: CATSRARDGYEQYF
V: TRBV9; D: TRBD2; size: few; J: TRBJ2-7; DNA: TGTGCCAGCAGCGTAGATTTGGCTAGCGGGGGTTACGAGCAGTACTTC; CDR3: CASSVDLASGGYEQYF
V: TRBV30; D: -; size: -; J: TRBJ1-2; DNA: TGTGCCTGGCCCCAGGGAAGGTCTGGCTACACCTTC; CDR3: CAWPQGRSGYTF
V: TRBV5-5; D: -; size: once; J: TRBJ1-6; DNA: TGTGCCAGCAGCTTTCGCCCAGACTGGTATAATTCACCCCTCCACTTT; CDR3: CASSFRPDWYNSPLHF